These 25 T cell receptor beta chains came from one sample sequenced in a study of graft-versus-host responses after intestinal transplantation. Clones were sequenced by immunoSEQ multiplex PCR, and TCRdb holds only the in-frame ones, with some missing. The top ten hold roughly 0.5% of the sample, which has more than 85,000 clones, roughly 93% seen once. These receptors have no known antigen. The source was unstimulated CD8+ T cells sorted from spleen or lymph node cells, collected before intestinal transplant. These receptors were obtained from a human donor who received an intestinal transplant.

The V and J genes are TRBV6-1 and TRBJ2-1; 12 bases map to TRBD2. CDR1 is MNHNS and CDR2 is SASEGT in the germline V gene. Losses at the gene ends were 2 bases for V and 14 bases for J; bases not matched to a gene: 10. The CDR3 spans 15 residues. CDR3 residues: CASSEWLAGGRVKFF. Written as DNA, the CDR3 is TGTGCCAGCAGTGAATGGCTAGCGGGAGGGCGAGTCAAGTTCTTC.

The chain combines TRBV5-6 with TRBJ2-7; 9 nucleotides align to TRBD1. Germline CDR1 is SGHDT and CDR2 is YYEEEE. Trimming removed 4 bases from V and 4 bases from J; junction bases left unmatched: 12. The CDR3 is 16 residues long. The CDR3 DNA reads as TGTGCCAGCAGCACGCCAACAGGGGGCACGCTTTACGAGCAGTACTTC. Protein product: CASSTPTGGTLYEQYF. The full variable domain, completed using reference TRBV5-6 and TRBJ2-7, is DAGVTQSPTHLIKTRGQQVTLRCSPKSGHDTVSWYQQALGQGPQFIFQYYEEEERQRGNFPDRFSGHQFPNYSSELNVNALLLGDSALYLCASSTPTGGTLYEQYFGPGTRLTVT.

The chain has TRBV4-1 and TRBJ2-7, with a possible D match to TRBD1 (6 bases). In germline, CDR1 is MGHRA, CDR2 YSYEKL. Trimming pared 8 bases from V and 7 bases from J, leaving 18 bases between. There are 13 residues in the CDR3. The CDR3 spells CASRQDPREEQYF. Written as DNA, the CDR3 is TGCGCCAGCCGACAGGACCCCAGGGAGGAGCAGTACTTC.

The chain links TRBV4-1 to TRBJ2-1, with TRBD2 as a possible D gene (6 bases). The CDR3 is 16 residues long. The V end lost 0 bases, the J end lost 4 bases, and 13 bases lay between the germline ends. The V gene's germline CDR1 is MGHRA and CDR2 YSYEKL. CDR3 sequence reads: CASSQDEGTVYNEQFF. CDR3 DNA: TGCGCCAGCAGCCAAGATGAGGGGACTGTATACAATGAGCAGTTCTTC.

This sequence joins TRBV21-1 and TRBJ2-7; TRBD2 reflects the table's D call only, with no check against the DNA. TRBV21-1 is a pseudogene. This CDR3 region has 16 residues. CDR3 region: CASSNIGREGSYEQYF. CDR3 coding DNA: TGTGCCAGCAGCAATATCGGGCGGGAGGGCTCCTACGAGCAGTACTTC.

The chain's CDR3 is CASSLPISWNTEAFF. Here the CDR3 DNA reads TGTGCCAGCAGCTTACCGATCTCGTGGAACACTGAAGCTTTCTTT. The J gene is TRBJ1-1, the V gene TRBV7-9, with D uncertain. This CDR3 is 15 amino acids long. The germline V gene has CDR1 SEHNR and CDR2 FQNEAQ (reference sequence). V was shortened by 2 bases and J by 1 base, with 11 bases between the two germline ends.

V is TRBV27 and J is TRBJ2-3, with D perhaps TRBD2 (6 bases). Germline CDR1 MNHEY, CDR2 SMNVEV (reference sequence). V lost 6 bases, J lost 4 bases, and 8 bases lay in between. The CDR3 is made up of 12 amino acids. The CDR3 DNA is TGTGCCAGCAGCGCGGGGCCAGATACGCAGTATTTT. Residues: CASSAGPDTQYF.

J is TRBJ2-3 and V is TRBV13; tentatively, D is TRBD1 or TRBD2 (5 bases each). This CDR3 region has 16 residues. V gave up 4 bases and J gave up 5 bases, with 19 bases separating them. Germline V CDR1 and CDR2: PRHDT, FYEKMQ (reference sequence). This CDR3 reads CASSSTGTENLDTQYF. The CDR3 coding sequence is TGTGCCAGCAGCTCCACCGGGACGGAGAACTTAGATACGCAGTATTTT.

V and J are TRBV6-1 and TRBJ2-7; 8 nucleotides line up with TRBD1. The V segment lost 6 bases and the J segment 3 bases; nucleotides outside the gene matches: 10. The CDR3 totals 15 residues. CDR1 is MNHNS and CDR2 is SASEGT in the germline V gene. This chain's CDR3 is CASSTGDRHFYEQYF. The CDR3 DNA sequence: TGTGCCAGCAGCACTGGGGACAGGCATTTCTACGAGCAGTACTTC.

The J gene is TRBJ1-5, the V gene TRBV13, with TRBD1 matching 7 bases. The CDR3 spans 15 residues. Looked up from germline, CDR1 is PRHDT and CDR2 is FYEKMQ (reference sequence). V dropped 5 bases and J dropped 5; count of bases not matched to a gene: 9. In DNA form, the CDR3 reads TGTGCCAGCAGCGCGGGACAGTCCAACCATCAGCCCCAGCATTTT. This codes for CASSAGQSNHQPQHF.

The chain has TRBV7-9 and TRBJ1-2, with D uncertain. The CDR3 runs to 18 residues. The V and J ends lost 2 bases and 3 bases respectively, with 22 bases between them. Germline V gene data show CDR1 as SEHNR and CDR2 as FQNEAQ (reference sequence). The CDR3 loop reads CASSLQVSGIPTYYGYTF. The CDR3, as DNA: TGTGCCAGCAGCTTACAGGTGTCGGGGATCCCGACTTACTATGGCTACACCTTC.

This chain joins TRBV5-4 and TRBJ2-1; 9 bases fit TRBD2. The CDR3 has 16 residues. V shed 0 bases and J 4 bases; nucleotides not matched to a gene: 5. From germline, CDR1 is SGHNT and CDR2 YYREEE (reference sequence). The CDR3 DNA is TGTGCCAGCAGCTTGGGCTATAGCGGGAGTTACAATGAGCAGTTCTTC. Protein: CASSLGYSGSYNEQFF.

This clone was picked up a small number of times. CDR3 DNA: TGTGCCAACCCCCGGCCTAGCGGACTAGCCAAAAACATTCAGTACTTC. It encodes CANPRPSGLAKNIQYF. The chain carries TRBV2 and TRBJ2-4, with 7 bases identical to TRBD2. Per germline, CDR1 SNHLY and CDR2 FYNNEI. V shed 10 bases, J shed 0 bases, and the junction held 12 bases outside the gene matches. The CDR3 is made up of 16 amino acids.

The genes are TRBV29-1 and TRBJ2-5, with 10 bases lining up with TRBD2. V dropped 4 bases and J dropped 4; count of bases not matched to a gene: 12. The CDR3 loop spans 16 amino acids. Germline values: CDR1 SQVTM, CDR2 ANQGSEA. CDR3 residues: CSVGGPTSGHAETQYF. DNA of the CDR3: TGCAGCGTTGGGGGACCGACTAGCGGGCATGCAGAGACCCAGTACTTC.

The chain has TRBV28 and TRBJ2-5; D possibly corresponds to TRBD1 (5 bases). This CDR3 has 13 amino acids. With 2 bases removed from V and 4 bases from J, the gap between germline ends came to 8 bases. The V gene's germline CDR1 is MDHEN and CDR2 SYDVKM. DNA of the CDR3: TGTGCCAGCAGTTTACAGGGCCCAGAGACCCAGTACTTC. This translates into CASSLQGPETQYF.

CDR3 region: CASPEILNTEAFF. The CDR3 coding sequence is TGTGCCAGTCCTGAGATACTGAACACTGAAGCTTTCTTT. The V gene is TRBV5-4, the J gene TRBJ1-1, with no clear D. This CDR3 has 13 residues. Germline V lookup: CDR1 SGHNT, CDR2 YYREEE (reference sequence). V was shortened by 8 bases and J by 0 bases, with 11 bases between the two germline ends.

The V gene is TRBV5-8, the J gene TRBJ1-5; TRBD1 might be the D (5 bases). Germline values: CDR1 SGHTS, CDR2 YDEGEE. V was trimmed by 8 bases and J by 0 bases, leaving 12 bases between them. The CDR3 totals 14 residues. The CDR3 is CASWDRDSNQPQHF. The CDR3 DNA reads as TGTGCCAGTTGGGACCGCGATAGCAATCAGCCCCAGCATTTT. The full variable domain, with the rest looked up from reference TRBV5-8 and TRBJ1-5, is EAGVTQSPTHLIKTRGQQATLRCSPISGHTSVYWYQQALGLGLQFLLWYDEGEERNRGNFPPRFSGRQFPNYSSELNVNALELEDSALYLCASWDRDSNQPQHFGDGTRLSIL.

This chain uses TRBV27 with TRBJ2-7, with TRBD2 matching 9 bases. Germline trimming cut 5 bases from V and 1 base from J; bases unmatched to any gene: 6. The germline CDR1 and CDR2 sequences are MNHEY and SMNVEV (reference sequence). The CDR3 extends over 15 amino acids. This CDR3 is CASSAWTSESYEQYF. The CDR3, as DNA: TGTGCCAGCAGTGCCTGGACTAGCGAGTCCTACGAGCAGTACTTC.

The chain employs TRBV6-6 and TRBJ1-2, with TRBD1 matching over 7 bases. Germline assignment: CDR1 MNHNY and CDR2 SVGAGI (reference sequence). V lost 5 bases and J lost 3; bases outside the gene matches: 9. CDR3 size: 15 residues. The CDR3 spells CASSTGTVTHYGYTF. CDR3 coding DNA: TGTGCCAGCAGTACCGGGACAGTAACACACTATGGCTACACCTTC.

This chain uses TRBV25-1 with TRBJ2-1, with D perhaps matching TRBD1 (7 bases). The CDR3 sequence is 15 residues long. Germline V gene lookup returns CDR1 MGHDK and CDR2 SYGVNS. V was shortened by 4 bases and J by 9 bases, with 19 bases between the two germline ends. The CDR3 spells CASSGTGARGGEQFF. As DNA, the CDR3 is TGTGCCAGCAGTGGAACAGGGGCCCGGGGAGGTGAGCAGTTCTTC.

The chain uses TRBV11-3 and TRBJ2-7; tentative D call: TRBD2 (6 bases). The CDR3 spans 14 residues. CDR1 and CDR2 (germline): SGHNT, YENEEA. Trimming removed 9 bases from V and 4 bases from J, with 19 bases in between. CDR3 amino acids: CASSAGSGGYEQYF. Here the CDR3 DNA reads TGTGCCAGTTCCGCGGGTAGCGGAGGATACGAGCAGTACTTC.

This chain joins TRBV9 and TRBJ1-2; 9 bases are a match to TRBD1. The junction had 10 bases not matched to a gene; V was cut back by 4 bases and J by 0 bases. The CDR3 contains 17 residues. The V gene's germline CDR1 is SGDLS and CDR2 YYNGEE. CDR3 residues: CASSRGQGAESNYGYTF. The CDR3 DNA reads as TGTGCCAGCAGCCGGGGACAGGGCGCGGAGTCTAACTATGGCTACACCTTC.

The chain employs TRBV9 and TRBJ1-4; 9 bases map to TRBD1. The ends lost 5 bases at V and 5 bases at J; junction bases unmatched: 7. The CDR3 runs to 15 residues. The germline V gene encodes CDR1 SGDLS and CDR2 YYNGEE. CDR3 sequence: CASSLEGQGNEKLFF. CDR3 bases: TGTGCCAGCAGTCTTGAGGGACAGGGCAATGAAAAACTGTTTTTT.

A single count supports this clone. The genes are TRBV9 and TRBJ1-4; 9 bases line up with TRBD1. The CDR3 consists of 15 residues. Germline loops: CDR1 SGDLS, CDR2 YYNGEE. Unmatched junction bases numbered 5, after V lost 4 bases and J lost 4 bases. CDR3 residues: CASSIGTGINEKLFF. The CDR3 nucleotides are TGTGCCAGCAGCATAGGGACAGGGATTAATGAAAAACTGTTTTTT.

The gene calls are TRBV6-1 and TRBJ2-1, with TRBD1 matching over 7 bases. The CDR3 consists of 15 residues. V was clipped by 2 bases and J by 3 bases; unmatched bases: 4. Germline CDR1 is MNHNS and CDR2 is SASEGT. The CDR3 protein is CASSERAGGYNEQFF. CDR3 bases: TGTGCCAGCAGTGAAAGGGCAGGGGGCTACAATGAGCAGTTCTTC.